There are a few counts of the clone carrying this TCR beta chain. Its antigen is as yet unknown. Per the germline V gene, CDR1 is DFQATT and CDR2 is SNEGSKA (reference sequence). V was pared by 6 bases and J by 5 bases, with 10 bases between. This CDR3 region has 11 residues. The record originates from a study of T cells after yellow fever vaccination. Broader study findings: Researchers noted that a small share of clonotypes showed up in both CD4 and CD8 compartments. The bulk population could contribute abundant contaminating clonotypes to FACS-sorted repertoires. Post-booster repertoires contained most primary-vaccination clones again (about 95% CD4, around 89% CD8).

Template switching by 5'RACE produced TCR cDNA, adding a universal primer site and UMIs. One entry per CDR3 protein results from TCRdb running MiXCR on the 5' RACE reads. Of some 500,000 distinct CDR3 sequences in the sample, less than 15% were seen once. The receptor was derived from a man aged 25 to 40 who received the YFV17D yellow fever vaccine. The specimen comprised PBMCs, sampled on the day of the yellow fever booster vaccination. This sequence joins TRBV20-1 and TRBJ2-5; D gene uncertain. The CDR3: CSANLGETQYF. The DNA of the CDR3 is TGCAGTGCAAACCTTGGGGAGACCCAGTACTTC.